This T cell receptor (beta chain) is from a study of blood T cell repertoires in COVID-19. Overall study: Sites across the United States, Italy and Spain contributed samples from acute and convalescent COVID-19. T cells, B-cell-depleted T cells, or PBMCs provided the cDNA or gDNA that served as material.

In the original processing: Nucleated cell counts were estimated from reference gene primer amplification. Method: immunoSEQ multiplex PCR; TCRdb's copy keeps in-frame clones and lacks some. V, J and clone size reflect that table, while D and trimming were determined from the DNA. Altogether 150,000 to 250,000 clones are present, about 86% being singletons, with the ten largest covering 6.5% to 9.5%. Germline V gives CDR1 SGHTA, CDR2 FQGTGA. CDR3 length: 15 residues. Trimming took 5 bases from V and 4 from J; bases not matched to a gene: 6. Which cohort a participant joined came from the clinical history participants gave.

This chain connects TRBV7-3 to TRBJ1-1; 11 nucleotides agree with TRBD1. What was sequenced was PBMCs or T cells enriched from blood (not recorded which). The source of this sequence is a middle-aged man who had recovered from COVID-19. CDR3 bases: TGTGCCAGCAGCGCCAGGACAGGGGGCATCACTGAAGCTTTCTTT. It codes for CASSARTGGITEAFF.